The 30 T cell receptor beta chains listed next were all sequenced from one sample in a study of T cell responses to AZD1222 COVID-19 vaccine. Method: immunoSEQ multiplex PCR; TCRdb's copy keeps in-frame clones and lacks some. The repertoire consists of roughly 100,000 clones, with around 90% occurring once and the leading ten covering about 2.5%. The sequences come from peripheral blood, collected 28 days after the second AZD1222 dose. The receptors originated from an adult who received the AZD1222 COVID-19 vaccine.

This clone has a single count. The genes are TRBV28 and TRBJ1-1; D ambiguous. Germline V gene data show CDR1 as MDHEN and CDR2 as SYDVKM. Between the trimmed V and J ends, which lost 2 bases and 0 bases, there was a span of 13 bases. The CDR3 length is 16 residues. The CDR3 loop reads CASSLERATMNTEAFF. The CDR3 DNA is TGTGCCAGCAGTTTAGAAAGGGCCACAATGAACACTGAAGCTTTCTTT.

The rearrangement uses TRBV5-1 and TRBJ1-2, with 8 positions matching TRBD1. This CDR3 has 15 amino acids. In germline, CDR1 is SGHRS, CDR2 YFSETQ. V lost 4 bases to trimming and J lost 0 bases; unmatched junction nucleotides: 5. The CDR3 DNA sequence: TGCGCCAGCAGCCCGACAGGGGATGCTAACTATGGCTACACCTTC. Translated, it gives CASSPTGDANYGYTF.

The chain employs TRBV5-1 and TRBJ2-7; D not resolved. CDR3 length: 14 amino acids. V lost 2 bases to trimming and J lost 1 base, with 10 bases between them. The V gene's germline CDR1 is SGHRS and CDR2 YFSETQ. Here the CDR3 DNA reads TGCGCCAGCAGCTTAACCGCTGGATCCTACGAGCAGTACTTC. Amino acid sequence: CASSLTAGSYEQYF. Together with reference TRBV5-1 and TRBJ2-7, the CDR3 gives the full variable domain: KAGVTQTPRYLIKTRGQQVTLSCSPISGHRSVSWYQQTPGQGLQFLFEYFSETQRNKGNFPGRFSGRQFSNSRSEMNVSTLELGDSALYLCASSLTAGSYEQYFGPGTRLTVT.

The rearrangement joins TRBV9 to TRBJ1-2; TRBD1 might be the D (5 bases). Trimming took 0 bases from V and 8 from J, leaving 11 bases between them. The CDR3 has 13 residues. CDR1 SGDLS and CDR2 YYNGEE come from the germline V gene. The chain's CDR3 is CASSVGLEGGYTF. CDR3 coding DNA: TGTGCCAGCAGCGTAGGGTTGGAGGGGGGCTACACCTTC.

This sequence joins TRBV6-5 and TRBJ1-4; unclear D gene. The germline V gene encodes CDR1 MNHEY and CDR2 SVGAGI. Trimming took off 5 bases at V and 8 bases at J, with 18 bases between the two ends. This CDR3 is 15 amino acids long. The CDR3 sequence: CASSPRWADSEKLFF. In DNA form, the CDR3 reads TGTGCCAGCAGTCCTAGGTGGGCAGATAGCGAAAAACTGTTTTTT.

J is TRBJ1-3 and V is TRBV24-1; D is unclear. The CDR3 totals 13 residues. Germline CDR1 is KGHDR and CDR2 is SFDVKD. Trimming cost V 4 bases and J 5 bases, with 8 bases left between them. The CDR3 loop is CATSDPPRNTIYF. The CDR3 region has the DNA TGTGCCACCAGTGACCCTCCCCGAAACACCATATATTTT.

The chain recombines TRBV24-1 with TRBJ1-1; no reliable D call. CDR1 and CDR2 from the germline V gene are KGHDR and SFDVKD. Trimming left V 5 bases short and J 3 bases short, with 18 bases between. The CDR3 extends over 16 amino acids. The CDR3 DNA reads TGTGCCACCAGTGGATGGCCAGTGGATCTCCACACTGAAGCTTTCTTT. Translated: CATSGWPVDLHTEAFF.

The chain has TRBV2 and TRBJ2-1, with D maybe TRBD2 (5 bases). Germline V gene sequence: CDR1 SNHLY, CDR2 FYNNEI. The ends were cut back, 3 bases at V and 3 bases at J, with 12 bases in the middle. This CDR3 comprises 15 residues. CDR3 nucleotide sequence: TGTGCCAGCAGTGAGGGCGCCGGAGGCTACAATGAGCAGTTCTTC. Protein product: CASSEGAGGYNEQFF.

The V and J genes are TRBV5-1 and TRBJ2-2, with TRBD2 as a possible D gene (5 bases). Trimming pared 0 bases from V and 7 bases from J, leaving 25 bases between. The CDR3 is 19 amino acids. The germline gives CDR1 SGHRS, CDR2 YFSETQ. The CDR3 protein is CASSLEGASRPGSGGELFF. The DNA of the CDR3 is TGCGCCAGCAGCTTGGAGGGAGCTTCTCGGCCTGGATCGGGCGGGGAGCTGTTTTTT.

The V and J genes are TRBV4-3 and TRBJ2-5; 15 bases are shared with TRBD2. Trimming took 3 bases from V and 5 from J; bases not matched to a gene: 1. CDR3 size: 15 residues. From germline, CDR1 is LGHNA and CDR2 YSLEER. DNA of the CDR3: TGCGCCAGCAGCCACGGACTAGCGGGAGGGGAGACCCAGTACTTC. Translation: CASSHGLAGGETQYF.

This chain links TRBV24-1 with TRBJ1-4, with D unresolved. The CDR3 sequence is 15 residues long. Between the trimmed V and J ends, which lost 6 bases and 2 bases, there was a span of 12 bases. Germline V gene data show CDR1 as KGHDR and CDR2 as SFDVKD. CDR3 protein: CATSLGSATNEKLFF. CDR3 bases: TGTGCCACCAGTCTGGGGTCTGCGACTAATGAAAAACTGTTTTTT.

The genes are TRBV27 and TRBJ1-5, with D possibly being TRBD1 (5 bases). The CDR3 runs to 20 residues. With 5 bases removed from V and 1 base from J, the gap between germline ends came to 27 bases. Germline V CDR1 and CDR2: MNHEY, SMNVEV (reference sequence). DNA for the CDR3: TGTGCCAGCAGTCCCGGGGTGAGGCAGGGTCTTCGTTGGAGCAATCAGCCCCAGCATTTT. This translates into CASSPGVRQGLRWSNQPQHF.

The chain is built from TRBV10-1 and TRBJ2-3; D possibly corresponds to TRBD1 (5 bases). Germline CDR1 and CDR2: WNHNN and SYGVQD (reference sequence). With 7 bases removed from V and 2 bases from J, the gap between germline ends came to 19 bases. The CDR3 loop spans 16 amino acids. CDR3 loop: CASKNFQGPNTDTQYF. CDR3 coding DNA: TGCGCCAGCAAAAATTTTCAGGGTCCGAACACAGATACGCAGTATTTT.

The V call is TRBV20-1, the J call TRBJ1-1; D uncertain. Trimming took 5 bases from V and 1 from J, leaving 5 bases between them. CDR1 DFQATT and CDR2 SNEGSKA come from the germline V gene (reference sequence). The CDR3 loop spans 11 amino acids. The CDR3, as DNA: TGCAGTGCTGAACAGAACACTGAAGCTTTCTTT. This translates into CSAEQNTEAFF.

The chain employs TRBV2 and TRBJ1-2; 7 bases fit TRBD1. Germline V gene data show CDR1 as SNHLY and CDR2 as FYNNEI. The CDR3 extends over 14 amino acids. V gave up 7 bases and J gave up 5 bases; unmatched junction bases: 10. The CDR3 DNA reads as TGTGCCAGCACTAAACAGGGGCTGGGGTATGGCTACACCTTC. Protein product: CASTKQGLGYGYTF.

V is TRBV10-1 and J is TRBJ1-2; D remains unclear. The CDR3 totals 10 residues. Trimming cost V 6 bases and J 7 bases, with 6 bases left between them. Germline V gene sequence: CDR1 WNHNN, CDR2 SYGVQD (reference sequence). CDR3 nucleotides: TGCGCCAGCAGGCCCCGTGGCTACACCTTC. Its protein product is CASRPRGYTF.

The chain recombines TRBV6-5 with TRBJ1-1; D might be TRBD1 (6 bases). V was cut by 2 bases and J by 5 bases, with 9 bases left in between. CDR3 length equals 13 residues. CDR1 and CDR2 from the germline V gene are MNHEY and SVGAGI. The CDR3 sequence is CASSYGRGTEAFF. The CDR3 bases are TGTGCCAGCAGTTACGGCAGGGGTACTGAAGCTTTCTTT.

The genes are TRBV9 and TRBJ1-5; D call uncertain. This CDR3 region has 15 residues. The V end lost 0 bases, the J end lost 4 bases, and 11 bases lay between the germline ends. Germline assignment: CDR1 SGDLS and CDR2 YYNGEE. Here the CDR3 reads CASSVDPGPNQPQHF. The CDR3 DNA follows: TGTGCCAGCAGCGTAGACCCGGGCCCGAATCAGCCCCAGCATTTT.

This chain joins TRBV3-1 (or the pseudogene TRBV3-2) and TRBJ1-1, with TRBD1 matching 7 bases. This CDR3 has 15 residues. V lost 2 bases and J lost 0; bases outside the gene matches: 3. CDR1 is LGHDT, CDR2 YNNKEL, per germline (reference sequence). The CDR3 spells CASSQTGTVNTEAFF. The CDR3 nucleotides are TGTGCCAGCAGCCAAACCGGGACAGTGAACACTGAAGCTTTCTTT.

The gene calls are TRBV19 and TRBJ2-2, with D possibly being TRBD1 or TRBD2 (5 bases each). V lost 3 bases to trimming and J lost 0 bases, with 11 bases between them. This CDR3 comprises 16 residues. CDR1 and CDR2 (germline): LNHDA, SQIVND (reference sequence). Here the CDR3 DNA reads TGTGCCAGTAGTATCCGGCAGGGAGCGAACACCGGGGAGCTGTTTTTT. This translates into CASSIRQGANTGELFF.

The chain carries TRBV5-4 and TRBJ2-7; possibly TRBD1 for D (5 bases). Germline V gene data show CDR1 as SGHNT and CDR2 as YYREEE (reference sequence). The CDR3 length is 17 residues. Trimming cost V 1 base and J 2 bases, with 19 bases left between them. CDR3 nucleotide sequence: TGTGCCAGCAGCTTGTCTCATAGGGGTGGACCGACCTACGAGCAGTACTTC. Protein sequence: CASSLSHRGGPTYEQYF.

V gene TRBV2 combines with J gene TRBJ2-1; D gene ambiguous. The germline V gene has CDR1 SNHLY and CDR2 FYNNEI. The CDR3 runs to 15 residues. The V gene lost 5 bases and the J gene lost 0 bases, with 11 bases spanning the gap. CDR3 in amino acids: CASSLGLSSYNEQFF. The CDR3 DNA follows: TGTGCCAGCAGTCTTGGTTTGAGCTCCTACAATGAGCAGTTCTTC.

The rearrangement uses TRBV7-2 and TRBJ1-1, with TRBD1 matching over 7 bases. The germline gives CDR1 SGHTA, CDR2 FQGNSA. V was pared by 2 bases and J by 1 base, with 10 bases of the junction left unmatched. The CDR3 is made up of 17 amino acids. The CDR3 nucleotides are TGTGCCAGCAGCTTAACTCGATTGAGACAGGGGAACACTGAAGCTTTCTTT. Translation: CASSLTRLRQGNTEAFF.

The chain combines TRBV14 with TRBJ1-6; perhaps TRBD1 as D (5 bases). Trimming took 3 bases from V and 15 from J, leaving 12 bases between them. CDR1 and CDR2 from the germline V gene are SGHDN and FVKESK. This CDR3 has 12 amino acids. This CDR3 reads CASSQGPSDLHF. CDR3 in DNA: TGTGCCAGCAGCCAGGGACCCTCGGACCTCCACTTT.

The chain has TRBV2 and TRBJ1-3, with D possibly TRBD1 on 5 matching bases. The CDR3 runs to 15 residues. V was trimmed by 9 bases and J by 2 bases, leaving 17 bases between them. From germline, CDR1 is SNHLY and CDR2 FYNNEI. The CDR3 coding sequence is TGTGCCAGTTGGAAAGAGGACACAGCTGGAAACACCATATATTTT. Translating gives CASWKEDTAGNTIYF.

The chain has TRBV3-1 (or the pseudogene TRBV3-2) and TRBJ1-2; TRBD1 aligns across 10 bases. J gave up 7 bases and V 1 base, and 3 bases lay outside the gene matches. The CDR3 runs 14 residues. CDR1 and CDR2 (germline): LGHDT, YNNKEL (reference sequence). Here the CDR3 DNA reads TGTGCCAGCAGCCAAGGACAGGGGGCCGGTGGCTACACCTTC. Residues: CASSQGQGAGGYTF.

Written as DNA, the CDR3 is TGTGCCAGCAGCTTGGTCACAGGGAACAATGAGCAGTTCTTC. Amino acids: CASSLVTGNNEQFF. J is TRBJ2-1 and V is TRBV5-6; D possibly corresponds to TRBD1 (6 bases). Trimming shortened V by 0 bases and J by 5 bases, and 9 bases separated the two germline ends. The CDR3 is made up of 14 amino acids. Per the germline V gene, CDR1 is SGHDT and CDR2 is YYEEEE.

This clone appeared once. The chain couples TRBV19 to TRBJ1-2, with no clear D. This CDR3 region has 14 residues. Trimming took off 1 base at V and 4 bases at J, with 10 bases between the two ends. In germline, CDR1 is LNHDA, CDR2 SQIVND (reference sequence). CDR3 DNA: TGTGCCAGTAGTATAGCAGGAGCGGGCTATGGCTACACCTTC. Residues: CASSIAGAGYGYTF.

The rearrangement links TRBV6-2 or TRBV6-3 to TRBJ2-2; D unclear. Trimming took 1 base from V and 8 from J, leaving 14 bases between them. CDR3 size: 15 residues. From germline, CDR1 is MNHEY and CDR2 SVGEGT. The CDR3 DNA is TGTGCCAGCAGTTACTTCGGAAGAACGGGTGGGGAGCTGTTTTTT. Translation gives CASSYFGRTGGELFF.

The rearrangement links TRBV27 to TRBJ1-5, with D possibly TRBD1 on 5 matching bases. CDR3 length: 14 residues. Germline lookup yields CDR1 MNHEY and CDR2 SMNVEV (reference sequence). V gave up 5 bases and J gave up 1 base, with 9 bases separating them. The CDR3 spells CASSRRDSNQPQHF. The CDR3 coding sequence is TGTGCCAGCAGTCGCAGGGACAGCAATCAGCCCCAGCATTTT.